One sample yielded the 26 T cell receptor beta chains listed below, sequenced in a study of blood T cell repertoires in COVID-19. TCRdb's copy holds only in-frame clones and misses some; the assay was immunoSEQ multiplex PCR. The data show 150,000 to 200,000 clones, with 86% seen just once and approximately 25% held by the top ten. Sequencing was performed on PBMCs or T cells enriched from blood (not recorded which). The receptor set was obtained from a woman between 35 and 50 years old in a cohort exposed to, infected with or recovered from COVID-19 (not recorded which).

This clone was detected only once. The chain combines TRBV11-2 with TRBJ2-7, with no clear D. Germline V CDR1 and CDR2: SGHAT, FQNNGV. V was clipped by 8 bases and J by 3 bases, with 17 bases between them. The CDR3 is made up of 14 amino acids. In DNA, the CDR3 is TGTGCCAGCTCCGTTATCTGGCAGGACTACGAGCAGTACTTC. Its translation is CASSVIWQDYEQYF. Variable domain in full (rest from reference TRBV11-2 and TRBJ2-7): EAGVAQSPRYKIIEKRQSVAFWCNPISGHATLYWYQQILGQGPKLLIQFQNNGVVDDSQLPKDRFSAERLKGVDSTLKIQPAKLEDSAVYLCASSVIWQDYEQYFGPGTRLTVT.

V usage is TRBV29-1 and J usage is TRBJ2-1; TRBD2 is a possible D gene (5 bases). The CDR3 has 16 residues. The V and J ends lost 2 bases and 4 bases respectively, with 18 bases between them. CDR1 and CDR2 (germline): SQVTM, ANQGSEA. The CDR3 region has the DNA TGCAGCGTTGAAACCACCTCACTCGGGAATTACAATGAGCAGTTCTTC. As protein: CSVETTSLGNYNEQFF.

This clone occurred a few times. The J gene is TRBJ2-7, the V gene TRBV6-6; 8 positions match TRBD2. There are 13 residues in the CDR3. The trim removed 10 bases at V and 5 bases at J, leaving 10 bases unmatched. Germline loops: CDR1 MNHNY, CDR2 SVGAGI (reference sequence). The CDR3 reads CATCSGINHEQYF. The CDR3, as DNA: TGTGCCACCTGTAGCGGGATTAACCACGAGCAGTACTTC.

V usage is TRBV6-5 and J usage is TRBJ2-1, with D possibly matching TRBD2 (6 bases). There are 14 residues in the CDR3. Between the trimmed V and J ends, which lost 6 bases and 5 bases, there was a span of 14 bases. Germline values: CDR1 MNHEY, CDR2 SVGAGI. The CDR3 spells CASRDTGGHNEQFF. For the CDR3, the DNA is TGTGCCAGCAGAGATACCGGGGGACACAATGAGCAGTTCTTC.

This clone was observed a single time. The chain links TRBV7-9 to TRBJ2-1; 9 positions match TRBD1. Germline values: CDR1 SEHNR, CDR2 FQNEAQ (reference sequence). With 1 base clipped from V and 8 bases from J, the junction kept 3 bases outside the gene matches. CDR3 length equals 14 residues. In DNA, the CDR3 is TGTGCCAGCAGCTTAGGGGACAGGGACCATGAGCAGTTCTTC. It translates to CASSLGDRDHEQFF.

This clone was recorded only once. The V gene is TRBV13, the J gene TRBJ2-1; possibly TRBD2 for D (6 bases). The V gene's germline CDR1 is PRHDT and CDR2 FYEKMQ (reference sequence). This CDR3 spans 16 amino acids. Trimming shortened V by 1 base and J by 6 bases, and 16 bases separated the two germline ends. The CDR3 region is CASSLALGRGSNEQFF. CDR3 coding DNA: TGTGCCAGCAGCTTAGCCCTGGGGCGGGGCTCCAATGAGCAGTTCTTC.

This CDR3 is CASSELRRAGTGELFF. CDR3 nucleotides: TGTGCCAGCAGTGAGTTGCGACGGGCGGGAACCGGGGAGCTGTTTTTT. The J gene is TRBJ2-2, the V gene TRBV6-1, with D maybe TRBD2 (6 bases). Per germline, CDR1 MNHNS and CDR2 SASEGT. The ends were cut back, 3 bases at V and 5 bases at J, with 16 bases in the middle. The CDR3 has 16 residues.

This sequence joins TRBV18 and TRBJ1-1, with 7 positions matching TRBD1. Trimming cost V 3 bases and J 0 bases; bases outside gene matches: 7. This CDR3 has 16 amino acids. Germline V CDR1 and CDR2: KGHSH, LQKENI. CDR3 nucleotides: TGTGCCAGCTCACCCTACGGGGACAGTTTGAACACTGAAGCTTTCTTT. Protein product: CASSPYGDSLNTEAFF.

This chain joins TRBV5-4 and TRBJ1-3; TRBD1 is a possible D gene (5 bases). Germline V gives CDR1 SGHNT, CDR2 YYREEE (reference sequence). This CDR3 contains 16 residues. V was pared by 5 bases and J by 3 bases, with 18 bases between. CDR3 DNA sequence: TGTGCCAGCAGTCCCGAGACAGAGGTGATTGGAAACACCATATATTTT. Its translation: CASSPETEVIGNTIYF.

The chain couples TRBV10-3 to TRBJ1-1; possible D gene TRBD1, 5 bases. V lost 0 bases, J lost 4 bases, and 6 bases lay in between. The CDR3 has 13 amino acids. Germline loops: CDR1 ENHRY, CDR2 SYGVKD. The CDR3 region is CAISESRGTEAFF. CDR3 bases: TGTGCCATCAGTGAGTCTAGGGGCACTGAAGCTTTCTTT.

The chain links TRBV18 to TRBJ2-1, with a possible D match to TRBD1 (5 bases). Trimming removed 6 bases at V and 6 bases at J, with 18 bases between. The CDR3 is 15 amino acids. CDR1 and CDR2 (germline): KGHSH, LQKENI. CDR3 sequence (DNA): TGTGCCAGCTCCCGATACTCAGGGCCATCCAATGAGCAGTTCTTC. Its translation: CASSRYSGPSNEQFF.

The chain has TRBV5-5 and TRBJ1-1; D not resolved. Germline V gene sequence: CDR1 SGHKS, CDR2 YYEKEE (reference sequence). The CDR3 contains 13 residues. The ends were cut back, 1 base at V and 2 bases at J, with 6 bases in the middle. This chain's CDR3 is CASSLRDNTEAFF. The CDR3, as DNA: TGTGCCAGCAGCTTGAGAGATAACACTGAAGCTTTCTTT.

The CDR3 DNA follows: TGTGCCAGCAGTTTAGCCCAAATCCCCACGCAGTATTTT. Protein sequence: CASSLAQIPTQYF. This chain links TRBV12-3 or TRBV12-4 with TRBJ2-3, with D unresolved. With 0 bases removed from V and 9 bases from J, the gap between germline ends came to 10 bases. The CDR3 sequence is 13 residues long.

V is TRBV9 and J is TRBJ2-7, with 7 bases fitting TRBD1. CDR3 length: 14 amino acids. Looked up from germline, CDR1 is SGDLS and CDR2 is YYNGEE. After removal of 3 bases from V and 5 bases from J, the junction contained 8 bases not matched to a gene. In DNA, the CDR3 is TGTGCCAGCAGCGCCCGACAGGGTCCCGACGAGCAGTACTTC. It codes for CASSARQGPDEQYF.

Points on this clone: This specimen includes other DNA sequences encoding the same CDR3. The chain combines TRBV5-1 with TRBJ2-7; 9 nucleotides agree with TRBD1. The CDR3 contains 14 residues. Germline V lookup: CDR1 SGHRS, CDR2 YFSETQ. The J segment lost 2 bases and the V segment lost 0 bases, leaving 0 bases of the junction unmatched. As DNA, the CDR3 is TGCGCCAGCAGCTTGGGACAGGGGGCCTACGAGCAGTACTTC. It yields the protein CASSLGQGAYEQYF.

J is TRBJ2-7 and V is TRBV19; D is uncertain. CDR1 and CDR2 (germline): LNHDA, SQIVND (reference sequence). Trimming took 7 bases from V and 1 from J, leaving 11 bases between them. The CDR3 loop spans 13 amino acids. CDR3 DNA: TGTGCCAGTAAGGCGGCTGGGTCCTACGAGCAGTACTTC. The encoded protein is CASKAAGSYEQYF.

This clone came up a few times. The CDR3: CATSRDRGPTGAGNTIYF. CDR3 DNA sequence: TGTGCCACCAGCAGAGATCGGGGACCCACGGGGGCTGGAAACACCATATATTTT. The chain is built from TRBV15 and TRBJ1-3; the D gene is possibly TRBD1 (5 bases). V was pared by 0 bases and J by 2 bases, with 17 bases between. CDR1 is LNHNV and CDR2 is YYDKDF in the germline V gene (reference sequence). This CDR3 has 18 amino acids.

This clone was recorded once. The gene calls are TRBV19 and TRBJ1-5; the match to TRBD1 covers 10 bases. Germline CDR1 and CDR2: LNHDA and SQIVND (reference sequence). Losses at the gene ends were 3 bases for V and 6 bases for J; bases not matched to a gene: 5. This CDR3 has 15 amino acids. CDR3 bases: TGTGCCAGTAGTATCAGGGACAGGGGAACTCAGCCCCAGCATTTT. As protein: CASSIRDRGTQPQHF. The full variable domain, its missing parts supplied by reference TRBV19 and TRBJ1-5, is DGGITQSPKYLFRKEGQNVTLSCEQNLNHDAMYWYRQDPGQGLRLIYYSQIVNDFQKGDIAEGYSVSREKKESFPLTVTSAQKNPTAFYLCASSIRDRGTQPQHFGDGTRLSIL.

The V call is TRBV5-1, the J call TRBJ1-2; tentatively, D is TRBD1 (5 bases). CDR3 length equals 15 residues. V gave up 0 bases and J gave up 4 bases, with 13 bases separating them. The germline CDR1 and CDR2 sequences are SGHRS and YFSETQ. The CDR3 bases are TGCGCCAGCAGCTTGGAAGGCGGCAGGGCCTATGGCTACACCTTC. It is translated as CASSLEGGRAYGYTF.

The genes are TRBV12-3 or TRBV12-4 and TRBJ2-7; D possibly corresponds to TRBD2 (6 bases). The V and J ends lost 1 base and 6 bases respectively, with 7 bases between them. The CDR3 is made up of 12 amino acids. The CDR3 nucleotides are TGTGCCAGCAGTTTAGGGAGGGGCGAGCAGTACTTC. Protein: CASSLGRGEQYF.

The chain recombines TRBV18 with TRBJ2-7, with 9 bases that match TRBD1. CDR1 is KGHSH and CDR2 is LQKENI in the germline V gene. The trim removed 3 bases at V and 2 bases at J, leaving 2 bases unmatched. The CDR3 covers 14 residues. CDR3 amino acids: CASSPGQGPYEQYF. CDR3 in DNA: TGTGCCAGCTCACCTGGACAGGGGCCCTACGAGCAGTACTTC.

V is TRBV24-1 and J is TRBJ2-5; 11 bases map to TRBD1. With V trimmed by 1 base and J by 5 bases, 5 bases remained unmatched. CDR1 KGHDR and CDR2 SFDVKD come from the germline V gene. This CDR3 comprises 16 residues. DNA of the CDR3: TGTGCCACCAGTGATTTCCGGACAGGGGGCGGCGAGACCCAGTACTTC. Amino acids: CATSDFRTGGGETQYF.

The genes are TRBV29-1 and TRBJ2-7; perhaps TRBD2 as D (5 bases). CDR3 length: 11 residues. Germline V gene sequence: CDR1 SQVTM, CDR2 ANQGSEA. V was cut by 6 bases and J by 3 bases, with 9 bases left in between. CDR3 bases: TGCAGCGTCCAAACTAGCTACGAGCAGTACTTC. Translating it yields CSVQTSYEQYF.

The chain employs TRBV6-2 or TRBV6-3 and TRBJ2-7; 10 bases agree with TRBD1. Germline V gene data show CDR1 as MNHEY and CDR2 as SVGEGT. The CDR3 totals 15 residues. V lost 2 bases, J lost 4 bases, and 5 bases stayed unmatched. The DNA of the CDR3 is TGTGCCAGCAGTTACCGACAGGGGGCTAGGTACGAGCAGTACTTC. Translated: CASSYRQGARYEQYF.

The V and J genes are TRBV9 and TRBJ1-5; the D gene is possibly TRBD1 (6 bases). Trimming pared 3 bases from V and 2 bases from J, leaving 9 bases between. This CDR3 has 14 residues. The germline V gene encodes CDR1 SGDLS and CDR2 YYNGEE. The CDR3 DNA follows: TGTGCCAGCAGCGACGGGGGGCGCAATCAGCCCCAGCATTTT. It specifies CASSDGGRNQPQHF.

V usage is TRBV29-1 and J usage is TRBJ2-7; perhaps TRBD2 as D (5 bases). The V end was cut by 7 bases, the J end by 2 bases, with 21 bases between. CDR3 size: 15 residues. Germline V lookup: CDR1 SQVTM, CDR2 ANQGSEA. DNA for the CDR3: TGCAGCGCCCTGAGGGCCGGGCAGAATACCTACGAGCAGTACTTC. Translated, it gives CSALRAGQNTYEQYF.